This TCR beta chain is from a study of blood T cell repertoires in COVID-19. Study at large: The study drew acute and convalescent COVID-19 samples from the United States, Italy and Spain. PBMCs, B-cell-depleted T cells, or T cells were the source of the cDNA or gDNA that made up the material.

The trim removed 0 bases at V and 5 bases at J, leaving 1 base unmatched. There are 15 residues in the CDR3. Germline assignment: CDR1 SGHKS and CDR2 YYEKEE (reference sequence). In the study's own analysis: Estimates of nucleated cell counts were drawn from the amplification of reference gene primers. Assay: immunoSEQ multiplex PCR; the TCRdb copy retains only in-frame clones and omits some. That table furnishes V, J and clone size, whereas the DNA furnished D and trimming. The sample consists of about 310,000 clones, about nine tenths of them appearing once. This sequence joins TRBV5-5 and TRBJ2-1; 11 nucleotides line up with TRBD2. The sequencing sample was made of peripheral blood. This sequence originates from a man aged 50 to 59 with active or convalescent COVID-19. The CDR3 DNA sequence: TGTGCCAGCAGCTTGGTAGCGGGAGGGGACAATGAGCAGTTCTTC. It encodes CASSLVAGGDNEQFF.